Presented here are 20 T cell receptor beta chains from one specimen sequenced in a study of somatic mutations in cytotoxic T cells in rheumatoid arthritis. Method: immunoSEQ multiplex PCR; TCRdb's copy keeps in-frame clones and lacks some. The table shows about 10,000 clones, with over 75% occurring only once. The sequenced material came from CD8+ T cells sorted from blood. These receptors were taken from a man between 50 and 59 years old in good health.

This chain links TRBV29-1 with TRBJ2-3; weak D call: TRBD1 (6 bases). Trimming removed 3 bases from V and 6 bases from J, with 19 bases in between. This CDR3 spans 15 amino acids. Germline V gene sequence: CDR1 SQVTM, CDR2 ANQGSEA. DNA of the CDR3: TGCAGCGTTGACCGGGACACAACTGGTTCGGATACGCAGTATTTT. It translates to CSVDRDTTGSDTQYF.

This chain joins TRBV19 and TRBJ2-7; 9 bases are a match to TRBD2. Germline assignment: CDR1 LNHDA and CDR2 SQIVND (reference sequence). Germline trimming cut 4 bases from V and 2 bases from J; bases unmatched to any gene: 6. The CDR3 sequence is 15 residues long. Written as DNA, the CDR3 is TGTGCCAGTAGTACAATAGCGGGAGACACCTACGAGCAGTACTTC. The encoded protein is CASSTIAGDTYEQYF. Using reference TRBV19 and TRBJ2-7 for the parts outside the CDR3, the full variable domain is DGGITQSPKYLFRKEGQNVTLSCEQNLNHDAMYWYRQDPGQGLRLIYYSQIVNDFQKGDIAEGYSVSREKKESFPLTVTSAQKNPTAFYLCASSTIAGDTYEQYFGPGTRLTVT.

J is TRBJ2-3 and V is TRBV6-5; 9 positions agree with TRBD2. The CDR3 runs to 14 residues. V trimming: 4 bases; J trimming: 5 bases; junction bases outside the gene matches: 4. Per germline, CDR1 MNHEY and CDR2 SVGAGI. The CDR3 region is CASSLAGEGDTQYF. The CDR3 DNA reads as TGTGCCAGCAGTTTAGCGGGAGAGGGAGATACGCAGTATTTT.

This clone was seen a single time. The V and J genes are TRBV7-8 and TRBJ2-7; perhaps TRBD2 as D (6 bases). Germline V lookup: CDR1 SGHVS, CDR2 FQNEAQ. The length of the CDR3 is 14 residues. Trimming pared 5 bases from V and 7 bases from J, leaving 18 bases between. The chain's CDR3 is CASSLRPGTGEQYF. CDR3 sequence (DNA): TGTGCCAGCAGCCTCAGACCGGGGACTGGAGAGCAGTACTTC.

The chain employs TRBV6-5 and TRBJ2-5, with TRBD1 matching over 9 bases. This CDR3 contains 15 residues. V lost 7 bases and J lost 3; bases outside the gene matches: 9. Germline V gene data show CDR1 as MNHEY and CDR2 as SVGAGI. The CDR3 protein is CASTNGQGREETQYF. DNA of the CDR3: TGTGCCAGCACCAACGGACAGGGGAGGGAAGAGACCCAGTACTTC.

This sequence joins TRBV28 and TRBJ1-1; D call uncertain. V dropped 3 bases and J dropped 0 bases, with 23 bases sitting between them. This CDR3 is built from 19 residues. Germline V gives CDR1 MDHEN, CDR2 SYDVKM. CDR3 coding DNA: TGTGCCAGCAGTTTCTCCCGCCCCCCAGTCCAGAACATGAACACTGAAGCTTTCTTT. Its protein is CASSFSRPPVQNMNTEAFF. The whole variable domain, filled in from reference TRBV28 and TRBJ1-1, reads DVKVTQSSRYLVKRTGEKVFLECVQDMDHENMFWYRQDPGLGLRLIYFSYDVKMKEKGDIPEGYSVSREKKERFSLILESASTNQTSMYLCASSFSRPPVQNMNTEAFFGQGTRLTVV.

CDR3: CSARDLRGLYF. In nucleotides, the CDR3 is TGCAGTGCTAGAGATCTCAGGGGGCTCTACTTC. V is TRBV20-1 and J is TRBJ2-5; TRBD1 matches 8 bases. With V trimmed by 0 bases and J by 14 bases, 5 bases remained unmatched. The CDR3 covers 11 residues. Germline V CDR1 and CDR2: DFQATT, SNEGSKA (reference sequence).

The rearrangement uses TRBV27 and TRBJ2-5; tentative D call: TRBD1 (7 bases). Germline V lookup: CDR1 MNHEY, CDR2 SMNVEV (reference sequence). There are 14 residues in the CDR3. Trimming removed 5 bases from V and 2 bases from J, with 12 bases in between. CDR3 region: CASSAAGGQETQYF. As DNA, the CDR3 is TGTGCCAGCAGTGCCGCAGGGGGGCAAGAGACCCAGTACTTC.

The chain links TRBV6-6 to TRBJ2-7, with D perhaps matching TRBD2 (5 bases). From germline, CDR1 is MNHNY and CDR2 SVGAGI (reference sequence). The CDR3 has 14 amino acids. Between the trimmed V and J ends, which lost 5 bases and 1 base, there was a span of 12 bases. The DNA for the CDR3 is TGTGCCAGCAGTGGACGGGGAGCTTCCTACGAGCAGTACTTC. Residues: CASSGRGASYEQYF.

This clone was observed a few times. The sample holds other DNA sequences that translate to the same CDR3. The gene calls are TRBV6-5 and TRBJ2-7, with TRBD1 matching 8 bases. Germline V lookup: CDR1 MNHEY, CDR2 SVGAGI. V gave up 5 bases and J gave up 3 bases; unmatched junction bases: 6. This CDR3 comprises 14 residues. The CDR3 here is CASSEGTGGYEQYF. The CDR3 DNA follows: TGTGCCAGCAGTGAGGGGACAGGTGGCTACGAGCAGTACTTC.

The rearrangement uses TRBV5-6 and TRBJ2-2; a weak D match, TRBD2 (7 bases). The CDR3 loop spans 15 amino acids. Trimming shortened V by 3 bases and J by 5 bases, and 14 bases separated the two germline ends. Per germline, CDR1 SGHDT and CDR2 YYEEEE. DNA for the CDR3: TGTGCCAGCAGCTGGGGGGGCGCAGAAACCGGGGAGCTGTTTTTT. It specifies CASSWGGAETGELFF. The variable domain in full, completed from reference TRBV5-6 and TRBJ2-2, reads DAGVTQSPTHLIKTRGQQVTLRCSPKSGHDTVSWYQQALGQGPQFIFQYYEEEERQRGNFPDRFSGHQFPNYSSELNVNALLLGDSALYLCASSWGGAETGELFFGEGSRLTVL.

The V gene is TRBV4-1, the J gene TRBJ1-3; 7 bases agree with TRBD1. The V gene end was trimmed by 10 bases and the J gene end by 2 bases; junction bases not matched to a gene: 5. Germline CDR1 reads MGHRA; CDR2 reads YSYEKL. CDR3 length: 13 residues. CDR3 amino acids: CATRGGAGNTIYF. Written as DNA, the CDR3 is TGCGCCACCAGGGGGGGAGCTGGAAACACCATATATTTT.

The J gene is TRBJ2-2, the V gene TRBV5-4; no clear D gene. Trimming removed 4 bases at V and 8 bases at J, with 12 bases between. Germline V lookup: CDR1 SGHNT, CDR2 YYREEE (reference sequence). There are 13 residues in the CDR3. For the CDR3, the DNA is TGTGCCAGCAGCCCTAGTCCAATGGGGGAGCTGTTTTTT. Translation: CASSPSPMGELFF.

CDR3 amino acids: CASSQELNSPLHF. For the CDR3, the DNA is TGTGCCAGCAGCCAAGAACTTAATTCACCCCTCCACTTT. V gene TRBV14 combines with J gene TRBJ1-6; no definite D call. Per the germline V gene, CDR1 is SGHDN and CDR2 is FVKESK. The ends were cut back, 0 bases at V and 6 bases at J, with 3 bases in the middle. This CDR3 contains 13 residues. Together with reference TRBV14 and TRBJ1-6, the CDR3 gives the full variable domain: EAGVTQFPSHSVIEKGQTVTLRCDPISGHDNLYWYRRVMGKEIKFLLHFVKESKQDESGMPNNRFLAERTGGTYSTLKVQPAELEDSGVYFCASSQELNSPLHFGNGTRLTVT.

CDR3 bases: TGTGCCAGCAGCTTAAAGACAGATGCCCGCTACAATGAGCAGTTCTTC. Translating gives CASSLKTDARYNEQFF. The rearrangement uses TRBV7-8 and TRBJ2-1; D is possibly TRBD1 (5 bases). V was shortened by 2 bases and J by 3 bases, with 14 bases between the two germline ends. This CDR3 comprises 16 residues. The germline V gene encodes CDR1 SGHVS and CDR2 FQNEAQ.

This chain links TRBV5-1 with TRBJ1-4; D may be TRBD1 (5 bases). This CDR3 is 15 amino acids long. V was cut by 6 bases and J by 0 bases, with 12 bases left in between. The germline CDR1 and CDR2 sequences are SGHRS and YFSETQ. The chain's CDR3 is CASTETGTTNEKLFF. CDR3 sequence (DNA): TGCGCCAGCACGGAAACAGGTACAACTAATGAAAAACTGTTTTTT.

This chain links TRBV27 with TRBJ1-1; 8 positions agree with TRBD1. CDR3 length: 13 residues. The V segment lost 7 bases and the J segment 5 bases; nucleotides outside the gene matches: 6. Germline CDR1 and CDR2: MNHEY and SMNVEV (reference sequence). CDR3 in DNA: TGTGCCAGCAAGGACAGGGAGAGAACTGAAGCTTTCTTT. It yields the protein CASKDRERTEAFF.

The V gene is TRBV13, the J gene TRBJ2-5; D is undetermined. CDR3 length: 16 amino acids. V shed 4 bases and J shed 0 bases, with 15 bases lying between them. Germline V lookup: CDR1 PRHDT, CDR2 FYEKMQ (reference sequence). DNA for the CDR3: TGTGCCAGCAGCTCAGCCGAGGAATTGTACCAAGAGACCCAGTACTTC. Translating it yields CASSSAEELYQETQYF. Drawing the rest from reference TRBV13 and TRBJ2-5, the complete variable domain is AAGVIQSPRHLIKEKRETATLKCYPIPRHDTVYWYQQGPGQDPQFLISFYEKMQSDKGSIPDRFSAQQFSDYHSELNMSSLELGDSALYFCASSSAEELYQETQYFGPGTRLLVL.

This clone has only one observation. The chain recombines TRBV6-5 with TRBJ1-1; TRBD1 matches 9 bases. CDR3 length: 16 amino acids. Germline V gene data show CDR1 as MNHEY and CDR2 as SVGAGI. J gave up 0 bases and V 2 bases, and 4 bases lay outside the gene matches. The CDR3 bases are TGTGCCAGCAGTTACGGGACAGGGTTAATGAACACTGAAGCTTTCTTT. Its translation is CASSYGTGLMNTEAFF.

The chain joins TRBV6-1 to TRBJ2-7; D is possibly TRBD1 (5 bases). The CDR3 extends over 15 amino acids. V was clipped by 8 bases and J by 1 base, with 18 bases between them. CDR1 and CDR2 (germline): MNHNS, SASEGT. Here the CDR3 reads CASRQGTLPSYEQYF. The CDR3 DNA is TGTGCCAGCCGGCAGGGAACTTTACCGTCCTACGAGCAGTACTTC.